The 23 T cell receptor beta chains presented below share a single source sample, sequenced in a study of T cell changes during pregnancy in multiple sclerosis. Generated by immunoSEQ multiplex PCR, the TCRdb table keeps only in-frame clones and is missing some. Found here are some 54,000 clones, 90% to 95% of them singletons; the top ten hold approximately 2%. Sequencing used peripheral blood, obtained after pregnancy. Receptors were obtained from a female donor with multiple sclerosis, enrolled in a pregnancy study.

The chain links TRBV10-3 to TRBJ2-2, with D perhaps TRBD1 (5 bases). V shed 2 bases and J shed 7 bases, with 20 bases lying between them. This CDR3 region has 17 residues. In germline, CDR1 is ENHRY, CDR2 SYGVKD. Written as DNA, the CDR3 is TGTGCCATCAGTGAGGTGGGGCCTATAGACATTGGCGGGGAGCTGTTTTTT. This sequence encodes CAISEVGPIDIGGELFF.

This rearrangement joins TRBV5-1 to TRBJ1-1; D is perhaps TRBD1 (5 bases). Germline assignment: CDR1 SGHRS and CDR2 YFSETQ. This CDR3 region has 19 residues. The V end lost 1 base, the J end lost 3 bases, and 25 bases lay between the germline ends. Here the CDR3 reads CASSLFAVGGGTGHTEAFF. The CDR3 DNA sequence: TGCGCCAGCAGCTTGTTTGCGGTCGGGGGGGGAACTGGGCACACTGAAGCTTTCTTT.

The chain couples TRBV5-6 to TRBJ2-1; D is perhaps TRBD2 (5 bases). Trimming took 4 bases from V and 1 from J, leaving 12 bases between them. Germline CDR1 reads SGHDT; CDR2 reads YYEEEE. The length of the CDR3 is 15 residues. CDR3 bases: TGTGCCAGCAGCGGAGGACTGGTGTCCTACAATGAGCAGTTCTTC. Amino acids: CASSGGLVSYNEQFF. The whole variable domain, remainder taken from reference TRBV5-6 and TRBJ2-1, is DAGVTQSPTHLIKTRGQQVTLRCSPKSGHDTVSWYQQALGQGPQFIFQYYEEEERQRGNFPDRFSGHQFPNYSSELNVNALLLGDSALYLCASSGGLVSYNEQFFGPGTRLTVL.

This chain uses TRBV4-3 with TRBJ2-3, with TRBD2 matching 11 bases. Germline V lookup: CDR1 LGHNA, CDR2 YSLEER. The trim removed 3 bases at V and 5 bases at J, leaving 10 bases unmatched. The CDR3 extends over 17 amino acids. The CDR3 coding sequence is TGCGCCAGCAGCCAGGGACTAGCGGAAGTTCGTGAAGATACGCAGTATTTT. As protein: CASSQGLAEVREDTQYF.

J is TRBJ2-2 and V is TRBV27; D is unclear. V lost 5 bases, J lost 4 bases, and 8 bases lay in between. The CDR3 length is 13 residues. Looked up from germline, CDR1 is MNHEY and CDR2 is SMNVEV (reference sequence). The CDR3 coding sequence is TGTGCCAGCAGTGAATTCGGCACCGGGGAGCTGTTTTTT. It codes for CASSEFGTGELFF.

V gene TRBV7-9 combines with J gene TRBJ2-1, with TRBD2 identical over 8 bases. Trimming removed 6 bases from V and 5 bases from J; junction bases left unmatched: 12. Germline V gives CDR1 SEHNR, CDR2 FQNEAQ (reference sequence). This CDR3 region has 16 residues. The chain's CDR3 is CASSSSQRETDNEQFF. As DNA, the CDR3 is TGTGCCAGCAGTTCTTCCCAGCGGGAGACCGACAATGAGCAGTTCTTC. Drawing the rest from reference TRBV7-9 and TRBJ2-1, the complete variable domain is DTGVSQNPRHKITKRGQNVTFRCDPISEHNRLYWYRQTLGQGPEFLTYFQNEAQLEKSRLLSDRFSAERPKGSFSTLEIQRTEQGDSAMYLCASSSSQRETDNEQFFGPGTRLTVL.

CDR3 protein: CASRRDNPGKNIQYF. CDR3 sequence (DNA): TGTGCCAGCAGACGGGACAATCCAGGCAAAAACATTCAGTACTTC. This sequence joins TRBV28 and TRBJ2-4, with TRBD1 as a possible D gene (6 bases). Trimming cost V 6 bases and J 3 bases, with 15 bases left between them. The germline V gene encodes CDR1 MDHEN and CDR2 SYDVKM. This CDR3 has 15 residues.

CDR3 residues: CASSLDSSYEQYF. The CDR3, as DNA: TGTGCCAGCAGCTTGGACAGTTCCTACGAGCAGTACTTC. This chain uses TRBV7-9 with TRBJ2-7; D perhaps matches TRBD1 (6 bases). Germline CDR1 and CDR2: SEHNR and FQNEAQ (reference sequence). The CDR3 consists of 13 residues. With 3 bases removed from V and 1 base from J, the gap between germline ends came to 7 bases.

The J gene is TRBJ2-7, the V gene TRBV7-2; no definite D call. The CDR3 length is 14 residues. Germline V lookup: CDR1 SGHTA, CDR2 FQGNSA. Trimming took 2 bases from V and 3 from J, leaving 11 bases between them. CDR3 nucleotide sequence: TGTGCCAGCAGCTTATCCGACTCCGGCTACGAGCAGTACTTC. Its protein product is CASSLSDSGYEQYF.

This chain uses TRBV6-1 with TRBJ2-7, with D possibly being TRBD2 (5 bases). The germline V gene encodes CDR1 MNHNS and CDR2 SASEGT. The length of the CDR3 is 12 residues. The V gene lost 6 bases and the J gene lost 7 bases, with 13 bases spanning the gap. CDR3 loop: CASSRDTFEQYF. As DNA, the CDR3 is TGTGCCAGCAGCCGGGATACGTTTGAGCAGTACTTC.

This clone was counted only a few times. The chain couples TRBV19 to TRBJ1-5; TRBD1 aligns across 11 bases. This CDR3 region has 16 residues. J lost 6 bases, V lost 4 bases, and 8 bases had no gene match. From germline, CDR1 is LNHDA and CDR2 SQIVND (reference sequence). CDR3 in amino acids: CASSTLRGQGGQPQHF. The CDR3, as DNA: TGTGCCAGTAGTACCCTAAGGGGACAGGGGGGTCAGCCCCAGCATTTT.

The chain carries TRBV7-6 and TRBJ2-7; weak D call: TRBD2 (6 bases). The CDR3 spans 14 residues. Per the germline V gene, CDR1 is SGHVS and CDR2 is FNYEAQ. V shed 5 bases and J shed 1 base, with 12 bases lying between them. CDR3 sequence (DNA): TGTGCCAGCAGCCATTATAGCGGTTCCTACGAGCAGTACTTC. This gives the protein CASSHYSGSYEQYF. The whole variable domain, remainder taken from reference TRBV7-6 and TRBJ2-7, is GAGVSQSPRYKVTKRGQDVALRCDPISGHVSLYWYRQALGQGPEFLTYFNYEAQQDKSGLPNDRFSAERPEGSISTLTIQRTEQRDSAMYRCASSHYSGSYEQYFGPGTRLTVT.

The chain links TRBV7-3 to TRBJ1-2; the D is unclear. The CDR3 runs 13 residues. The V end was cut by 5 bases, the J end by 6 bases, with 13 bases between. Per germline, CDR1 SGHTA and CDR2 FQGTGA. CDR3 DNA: TGTGCCAGCAGCCCGGCGGCGGGTCATGGCTACACCTTC. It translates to CASSPAAGHGYTF.

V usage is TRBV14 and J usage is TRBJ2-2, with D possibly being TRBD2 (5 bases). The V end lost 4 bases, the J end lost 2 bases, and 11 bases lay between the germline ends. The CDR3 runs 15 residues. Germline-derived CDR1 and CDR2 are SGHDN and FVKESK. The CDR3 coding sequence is TGTGCCAGCAGCCCTAAGAGGGTTAACACCGGGGAGCTGTTTTTT. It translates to CASSPKRVNTGELFF.

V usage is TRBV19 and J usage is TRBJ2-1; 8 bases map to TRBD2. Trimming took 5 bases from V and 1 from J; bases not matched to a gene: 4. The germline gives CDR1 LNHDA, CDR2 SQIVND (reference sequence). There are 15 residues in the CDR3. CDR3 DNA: TGTGCCAGTAGTGGTAGCGGGATGTCCTACAATGAGCAGTTCTTC. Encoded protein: CASSGSGMSYNEQFF.

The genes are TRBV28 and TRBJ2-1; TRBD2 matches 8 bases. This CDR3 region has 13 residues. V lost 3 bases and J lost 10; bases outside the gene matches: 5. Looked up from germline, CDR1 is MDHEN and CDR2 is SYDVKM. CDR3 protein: CASSFKLAAEQFF. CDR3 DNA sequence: TGTGCCAGCAGTTTTAAACTAGCGGCAGAGCAGTTCTTC.

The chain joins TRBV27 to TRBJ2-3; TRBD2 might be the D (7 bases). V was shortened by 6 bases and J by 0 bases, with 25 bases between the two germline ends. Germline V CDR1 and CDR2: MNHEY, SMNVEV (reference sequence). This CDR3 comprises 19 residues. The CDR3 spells CASRPRGGDPNFSTDTQYF. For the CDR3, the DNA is TGTGCCAGCAGACCCAGAGGGGGGGACCCCAACTTTAGCACAGATACGCAGTATTTT.

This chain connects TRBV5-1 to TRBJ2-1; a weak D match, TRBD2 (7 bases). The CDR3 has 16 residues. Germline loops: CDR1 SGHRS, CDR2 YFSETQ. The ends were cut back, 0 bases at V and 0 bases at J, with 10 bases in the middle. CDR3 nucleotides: TGCGCCAGCAGCTTGGTCGCGGGGGCCTCCTACAATGAGCAGTTCTTC. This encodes CASSLVAGASYNEQFF.

The DNA for the CDR3 is TGCGCCAGCAGCCTATCGTTTAGCGGGGGAGGGGGCTCCTACGAGCAGTACTTC. Protein product: CASSLSFSGGGGSYEQYF. The chain has TRBV4-3 and TRBJ2-7, with 9 nucleotides matching TRBD2. V shed 4 bases and J 0 bases; nucleotides not matched to a gene: 13. The CDR3 has 18 amino acids. The V gene's germline CDR1 is LGHNA and CDR2 YSLEER.

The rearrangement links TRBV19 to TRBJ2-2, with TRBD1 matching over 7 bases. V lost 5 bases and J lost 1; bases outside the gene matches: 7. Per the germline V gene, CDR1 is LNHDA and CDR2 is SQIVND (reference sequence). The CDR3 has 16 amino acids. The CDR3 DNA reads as TGTGCCAGTAGTCCTAGGACAGGCCTGAACACCGGGGAGCTGTTTTTT. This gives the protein CASSPRTGLNTGELFF.

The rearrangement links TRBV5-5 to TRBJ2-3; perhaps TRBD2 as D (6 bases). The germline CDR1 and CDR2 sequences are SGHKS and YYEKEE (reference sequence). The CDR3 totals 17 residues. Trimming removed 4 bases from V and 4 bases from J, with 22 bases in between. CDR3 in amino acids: CASSPPSGFLGADTQYF. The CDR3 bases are TGTGCCAGCAGCCCCCCGAGCGGGTTCCTTGGTGCAGATACGCAGTATTTT.

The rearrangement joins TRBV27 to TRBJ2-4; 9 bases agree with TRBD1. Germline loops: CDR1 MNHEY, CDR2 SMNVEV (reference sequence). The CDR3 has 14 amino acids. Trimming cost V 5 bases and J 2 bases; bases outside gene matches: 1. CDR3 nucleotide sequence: TGTGCCAGCAGTGGGACAGGGACCAAAAACATTCAGTACTTC. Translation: CASSGTGTKNIQYF.

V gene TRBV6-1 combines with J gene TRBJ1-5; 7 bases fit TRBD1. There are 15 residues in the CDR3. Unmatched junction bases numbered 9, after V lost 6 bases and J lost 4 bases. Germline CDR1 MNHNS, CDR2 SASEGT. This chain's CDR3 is CASSLDRDRNQPQHF. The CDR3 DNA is TGTGCCAGCAGCCTAGACCGGGACAGAAATCAGCCCCAGCATTTT.